This T cell receptor beta chain was sequenced during a study of OX40 agonist ivuxolimab in advanced cancers. The investigators sampled blood at baseline, at cycle 4 day 1, and at cycle 7 day 1. Libraries were prepared by immunoSEQ multiplex PCR; TCRdb keeps only in-frame clonotypes and omits some of them. Of some 130,000 clones listed, under 95% are singletons. The CDR3 sequence is 15 residues long. CDR1 KGHSH and CDR2 LQKENI come from the germline V gene. Trimming removed 3 bases from V and 4 bases from J, with 12 bases in between. Sample: CD4+ or CD8+ T cells sorted from blood, taken in a trial of the OX40 agonist ivuxolimab. The source of this sequence is an adult with an advanced solid tumor such as melanoma, head and neck, liver or kidney cancer. The V call is TRBV18, the J call TRBJ2-2, with a tentative D call TRBD1 (6 bases). In nucleotides, the CDR3 is TGTGCCAGCTCACCTTCAGGGGCTGTCACCGGGGAGCTGTTTTTT. Protein sequence: CASSPSGAVTGELFF.